This T cell receptor beta chain was identified during a study of cytomegalovirus exposure and HLA in healthy donors. Findings and caveats of the study: Within the approximately 120 validation repertoires, first-cohort TCR clusters tended to co-occur, according to a later analysis. Using the classifier, cytomegalovirus status was reportedly diagnosed with high specificity and sensitivity.

Method: immunoSEQ multiplex PCR; TCRdb's copy keeps in-frame clones and lacks some. This table holds about 160,000 clones, around nine tenths found once. As to this clone: The antigen remains undetermined.

What was sequenced was PBMCs. This TCR came from a woman aged 18-29 years in good health and CMV-seronegative.

The CDR3 spells CASSILQGSGELFF. The DNA for the CDR3 is TGTGCCAGTAGTATACTTCAGGGGAGCGGGGAGCTGTTTTTT. This rearrangement joins TRBV19 to TRBJ2-2; possibly TRBD1 for D (6 bases). Germline V gene lookup returns CDR1 LNHDA and CDR2 SQIVND (reference sequence). With 2 bases removed from V and 7 bases from J, the gap between germline ends came to 11 bases. This CDR3 contains 14 residues.